This T cell receptor beta chain appears in the sequencing data of a study of T cells in narcolepsy. Study conclusions and caveats: Blood of same and different patients, but not healthy controls, reportedly held recurring autoreactive clonotypes. Same-patient CSF and blood CD4+ T cell clonotypes included HCRT-specific and TRIB2-specific autoreactive ones.

Comments on this clone: Antigen: not known.

The table came from immunoSEQ multiplex PCR; TCRdb's copy has only in-frame clones and leaves some out. The data show roughly 25,000 clones, with more than 80% seen just once and 1.3% held by the top ten. The CDR3 contains 16 residues. Germline CDR1 is LNHDA and CDR2 is SQIVND (reference sequence). V lost 7 bases, J lost 2 bases, and 18 bases lay in between. Sequenced: CD45RA- memory CD4+ T cells from PBMCs. The chain carries TRBV19 and TRBJ2-1, with D maybe TRBD2 (6 bases). The clonotype comes from a human donor with narcolepsy. The CDR3 DNA follows: TGTGCCAGTACCACGGGCGGCGGGATAACCTACAATGAGCAGTTCTTC. It encodes CASTTGGGITYNEQFF.